What follows are 18 T cell receptor beta chains derived from one specimen sequenced in a study of CD8 T cells in ankylosing spondylitis. TCRdb passed the 5' RACE reads through MiXCR, listing each CDR3 protein once. Altogether roughly 470,000 distinct CDR3 sequences are present, about 25% being singletons, with the ten largest covering over 0.8%. These receptors are not linked to any known antigen. General observations from the study: Eight or nine highly homologous variants made up a TCR beta motif that seemed to typify ankylosing spondylitis blood.

The sequencing input was blood, either unsorted or a sorted T cell fraction (not recorded which). All receptors derive from a male donor with ankylosing spondylitis.

In this sample, this clonotype turned up a few times. V gene TRBV6-5 combines with J gene TRBJ2-2, with TRBD1 matching 7 bases. CDR3 length equals 14 residues. Germline-derived CDR1 and CDR2 are MNHEY and SVGAGI. Trimming removed 2 bases from V and 4 bases from J; junction bases left unmatched: 1. The chain's CDR3 is CASSYDRVTGELFF. DNA of the CDR3: TGTGCCAGCAGTTACGACAGGGTCACCGGGGAGCTGTTTTTT.

This clonotype was seen a handful of times. The chain uses TRBV14 and TRBJ1-3; no definite D call. Germline V lookup: CDR1 SGHDN, CDR2 FVKESK. This CDR3 spans 12 amino acids. Trimming shortened V by 5 bases and J by 2 bases, and 4 bases separated the two germline ends. The CDR3 nucleotides are TGTGCCAGCAGCTCAGCTGGAAACACCATATATTTT. It translates to CASSSAGNTIYF.

This rearrangement joins TRBV12-3 or TRBV12-4 to TRBJ2-2; D might be TRBD2 (6 bases). V lost 3 bases to trimming and J lost 2 bases, with 13 bases between them. This CDR3 has 16 amino acids. Written as DNA, the CDR3 is TGTGCCAGCAGTTTTCGGAGGGAGCCAAACACCGGGGAGCTGTTTTTT. Protein: CASSFRREPNTGELFF.

This clonotype has a handful of counts. The rearrangement links TRBV20-1 to TRBJ2-3, with 8 bases fitting TRBD2. The CDR3 contains 14 residues. The V gene's germline CDR1 is DFQATT and CDR2 SNEGSKA (reference sequence). The V and J ends lost 3 bases and 4 bases, in that order; junction bases with no gene match: 6. As DNA, the CDR3 is TGCAGTGCTAGGGTTAGCGGGGTCCCAGATACGCAGTATTTT. Translating it yields CSARVSGVPDTQYF.

The chain carries TRBV7-2 and TRBJ1-2; 7 bases fit TRBD1. Germline trimming cut 5 bases from V and 6 bases from J; bases unmatched to any gene: 12. Per the germline V gene, CDR1 is SGHTA and CDR2 is FQGNSA. There are 15 residues in the CDR3. CDR3 amino acids: CASSPQTGKKDGYTF. Written as DNA, the CDR3 is TGTGCCAGCAGCCCCCAGACAGGGAAGAAAGATGGCTACACCTTC.

The chain is built from TRBV2 and TRBJ2-5, with D tentatively TRBD1 (7 bases). The V end was cut by 3 bases, the J end by 11 bases, with 16 bases between. Germline CDR1 is SNHLY and CDR2 is FYNNEI. This CDR3 is built from 13 residues. CDR3 sequence (DNA): TGTGCCAGCAGTGACTCAGGGGGGAGGTGGCAGTACTTC. Translating gives CASSDSGGRWQYF.

This clonotype was seen a few times. The chain couples TRBV6-2 or TRBV6-3 to TRBJ1-2, with TRBD1 identical over 8 bases. The germline V gene encodes CDR1 MNHEY and CDR2 SVGEGT. This CDR3 region has 13 residues. V lost 0 bases to trimming and J lost 14 bases; unmatched junction nucleotides: 8. CDR3 region: CASSYSTGARLTF. The CDR3 DNA sequence: TGTGCCAGCAGTTACTCGACAGGGGCCCGCCTGACCTTC.

This clonotype has just a few counts. This chain connects TRBV6-5 to TRBJ1-2; a weak D match, TRBD1 (6 bases). Germline values: CDR1 MNHEY, CDR2 SVGAGI. There are 17 residues in the CDR3. V was pared by 0 bases and J by 1 base, with 15 bases between. This chain's CDR3 is CASSYSTGGRSNYGYTF. CDR3 sequence (DNA): TGTGCCAGCAGTTACTCGACCGGGGGGCGGAGTAACTATGGCTACACCTTC.

The rearrangement links TRBV6-1 to TRBJ2-3, with 15 bases lining up with TRBD2. The V segment lost 3 bases and the J segment 4 bases; nucleotides outside the gene matches: 5. The CDR3 covers 17 residues. Germline CDR1 is MNHNS and CDR2 is SASEGT. The CDR3 sequence: CASSEMGLAGGPDTQYF. The CDR3, as DNA: TGTGCCAGCAGTGAGATGGGACTAGCGGGAGGCCCAGATACGCAGTATTTT.

A few counts support this clonotype. The V and J genes are TRBV4-1 and TRBJ2-2; D assignment may be TRBD1 or TRBD2 (10 bases each). The length of the CDR3 is 18 residues. Between the trimmed V and J ends, which lost 6 bases and 3 bases, there was a span of 23 bases. Germline lookup yields CDR1 MGHRA and CDR2 YSYEKL. As DNA, the CDR3 is TGCGCCAGCAGGTTGGGACAGGGGACTAGCGACGACACCGGGGAGCTGTTTTTT. Translation: CASRLGQGTSDDTGELFF.

In this sample, this clonotype turned up many times. The V gene is TRBV12-3 or TRBV12-4, the J gene TRBJ2-2; perhaps D is TRBD1 or TRBD2 (5 bases each). Trimming stripped 5 bases from V and 1 base from J, with 8 bases between. This CDR3 contains 14 residues. The CDR3: CASSRDVNTGELFF. CDR3 nucleotides: TGTGCCAGCAGTAGGGACGTGAACACCGGGGAGCTGTTTTTT.

J is TRBJ1-2 and V is TRBV5-1, with D hard to call. V was pared by 1 base and J by 3 bases, with 16 bases between. Germline V gives CDR1 SGHRS, CDR2 YFSETQ. This CDR3 region has 16 residues. The CDR3 loop is CASSLIGSATDYGYTF. Here the CDR3 DNA reads TGCGCCAGCAGCTTGATTGGCAGTGCTACGGACTATGGCTACACCTTC.

Many counts were recorded for this clonotype. The chain recombines TRBV5-1 with TRBJ2-5, with a possible D match to TRBD1 (6 bases). CDR3 length: 13 amino acids. V shed 6 bases and J shed 1 base, with 10 bases lying between them. Germline V gives CDR1 SGHRS, CDR2 YFSETQ. The DNA of the CDR3 is TGCGCCAGCAAGAGGGACACCCAAGAGACCCAGTACTTC. This sequence encodes CASKRDTQETQYF. Complete variable domain (other parts from reference TRBV5-1 and TRBJ2-5): KAGVTQTPRYLIKTRGQQVTLSCSPISGHRSVSWYQQTPGQGLQFLFEYFSETQRNKGNFPGRFSGRQFSNSRSEMNVSTLELGDSALYLCASKRDTQETQYFGPGTRLLVL.

This clonotype was seen just once. V is TRBV2 and J is TRBJ2-1; TRBD2 matches at 14 bases. The CDR3 runs 17 residues. Looked up from germline, CDR1 is SNHLY and CDR2 is FYNNEI. V gave up 5 bases and J gave up 4 bases; unmatched junction bases: 7. CDR3 nucleotide sequence: TGTGCCAGCAGTTGGTCGGGACTAGCGGGAGTATACAATGAGCAGTTCTTC. It encodes CASSWSGLAGVYNEQFF.

The chain joins TRBV7-2 to TRBJ2-5; D perhaps matches TRBD2 (6 bases). Germline assignment: CDR1 SGHTA and CDR2 FQGNSA. The CDR3 length is 14 residues. V was pared by 5 bases and J by 5 bases, with 15 bases between. The CDR3 sequence is CASSVYGRPETQYF. In DNA, the CDR3 is TGTGCCAGCAGCGTTTATGGGAGGCCGGAGACCCAGTACTTC.

This clonotype occurred a few times. The chain combines TRBV2 with TRBJ2-3; D may be TRBD1 (5 bases). V was cut by 6 bases and J by 1 base, with 8 bases left in between. The germline V gene encodes CDR1 SNHLY and CDR2 FYNNEI. CDR3 length equals 13 residues. The CDR3 DNA reads as TGTGCCAGCAGGGGGCCTGGCACAGATACGCAGTATTTT. Protein sequence: CASRGPGTDTQYF.

This clonotype was detected ten times or more. The rearrangement links TRBV7-9 to TRBJ2-3, with a possible D match to TRBD2 (6 bases). V gave up 3 bases and J gave up 6 bases, with 10 bases separating them. CDR3 size: 13 residues. CDR1 and CDR2 from the germline V gene are SEHNR and FQNEAQ (reference sequence). The CDR3 DNA sequence: TGTGCCAGCAGCTTGCCGGGAGAGGATACGCAGTATTTT. Its protein product is CASSLPGEDTQYF.

This clonotype was counted between two and nine times. The chain employs TRBV18 and TRBJ1-5; D possibly corresponds to TRBD1 (6 bases). The CDR3 extends over 19 amino acids. V was shortened by 2 bases and J by 2 bases, with 22 bases between the two germline ends. Germline assignment: CDR1 KGHSH and CDR2 LQKENI. The CDR3 is CASSPIHLNRDAGNQPQHF. The CDR3 nucleotides read TGTGCCAGCTCACCAATACATTTGAACAGGGATGCGGGCAATCAGCCCCAGCATTTT.